Listed here are 2 T cell receptor beta chains from one sample, sequenced in a study of beta chain features in type 1 diabetes. The antigens these receptors bind are not known. Study-wide results and caveats: TCRB CDR3s were moderately but significantly shorter in Type 1 diabetes patients in all four CD4+ subsets.

Investigators reverse transcribed all isolated RNA, so they sequenced expressed TCRB transcripts. The method was immunoSEQ multiplex PCR; TCRdb's version includes in-frame clones alone and lacks a portion of them. The data hold under 200,000 clones, with about a tenth observed a single time. Sequencing was performed on central memory CD4+ T cells from blood. These receptors originate from a young man with type 1 diabetes.

This chain links TRBV6-5 with TRBJ2-2; a weak D match, TRBD1 (6 bases). Germline values: CDR1 MNHEY, CDR2 SVGAGI. V was cut by 8 bases and J by 2 bases, with 15 bases left in between. There are 15 residues in the CDR3. CDR3 loop: CASRPGHQNTGELFF. CDR3 coding DNA: TGTGCCAGCCGACCGGGACACCAAAACACCGGGGAGCTGTTTTTT.

This rearrangement joins TRBV4-1 to TRBJ2-1; TRBD2 is a possible D gene (5 bases). The germline V gene has CDR1 MGHRA and CDR2 YSYEKL. V was shortened by 0 bases and J by 9 bases, with 15 bases between the two germline ends. There are 15 residues in the CDR3. The CDR3: CASSQEYGLASEQFF. CDR3 in DNA: TGCGCCAGCAGCCAAGAATACGGCCTAGCAAGTGAGCAGTTCTTC.